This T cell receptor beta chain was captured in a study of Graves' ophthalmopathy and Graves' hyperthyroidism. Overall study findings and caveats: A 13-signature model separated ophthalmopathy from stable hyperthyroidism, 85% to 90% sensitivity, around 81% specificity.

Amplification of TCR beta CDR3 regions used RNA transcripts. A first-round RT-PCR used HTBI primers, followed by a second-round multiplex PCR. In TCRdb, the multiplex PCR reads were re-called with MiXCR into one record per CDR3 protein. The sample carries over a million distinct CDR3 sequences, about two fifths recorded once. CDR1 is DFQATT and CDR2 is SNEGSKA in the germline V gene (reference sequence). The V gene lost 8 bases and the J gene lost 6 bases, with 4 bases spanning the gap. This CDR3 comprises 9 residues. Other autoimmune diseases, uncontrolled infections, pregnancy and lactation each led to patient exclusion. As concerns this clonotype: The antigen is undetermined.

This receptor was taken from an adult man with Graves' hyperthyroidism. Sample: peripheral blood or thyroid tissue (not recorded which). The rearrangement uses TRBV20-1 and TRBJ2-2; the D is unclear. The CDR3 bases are TGCAGTCACCCCGGGGAGCTGTTTTTT. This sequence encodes CSHPGELFF.